This T cell receptor beta chain was sequenced for a study of shared clonotypes between healthy human individuals. Study background: CD4 naive and memory got three plates each, CD8 naive two, CD8 memory one.

The donors were adults (healthy and HIV-negative) with no recent acute infections or vaccinations. CD4+ cells yielded CD45RA+ naive and CD45RA-negative memory subsets. As to this clone: Antigen: not known.

Clones were sequenced by immunoSEQ multiplex PCR, and TCRdb holds only the in-frame ones, with some missing. Here the sample spans 550,000 to 850,000 clones, around 77% being singletons. Study-wide results and caveats: Compared with memory subsets, naive subsets generally had larger estimated richness.

The material sequenced was memory CD4+ T cells sorted from blood. Subset defined: CD45RA-negative fraction. The sequence was collected from a woman younger than 45 in good health.

The CDR3, as DNA: TGTGCCAGTAGTATTCGTGTCTTTTCATGGGACAAGAAGAACACCGGGGAGCTGTTTTTT. Encoded protein: CASSIRVFSWDKKNTGELFF. The chain couples TRBV19 to TRBJ2-2; a weak D match, TRBD1 (6 bases). The V end lost 3 bases, the J end lost 1 base, and 24 bases lay between the germline ends. The CDR3 is 20 amino acids. Germline values: CDR1 LNHDA, CDR2 SQIVND (reference sequence).